This TCR beta chain emerged from a study of CD8 T cells in ankylosing spondylitis. General observations from the study: Previously reported in reactive arthritis synovial fluid and blood were some of the motif variants. Relatively scarce in peripheral blood, disease-linked clones were CD8+. The study identified a TCR beta motif of seven or eight highly homologous variants that appeared characteristic of ankylosing spondylitis blood. Reported data indicate significant enrichment of disease-linked clones within matched ankylosing spondylitis synovial fluid.

TCRdb reprocessed the 5' RACE reads via MiXCR and lists one record per CDR3 protein. The data hold some 700,000 distinct CDR3 sequences, with roughly 20% observed a single time. Germline CDR1 is SGHTA and CDR2 is FQGTGA. The V gene lost 6 bases and the J gene lost 9 bases, with 16 bases spanning the gap. The CDR3 covers 13 residues. For this clonotype: Its antigen is not known.

The clonotype originates from a male donor with ankylosing spondylitis. This chain joins TRBV7-3 and TRBJ2-3; D remains ambiguous. The sample comprised blood, either unsorted or a sorted T cell fraction (not recorded which). CDR3 amino acids: CASSSPPSITQYF. DNA for the CDR3: TGTGCCAGCAGTTCACCGCCGAGTATCACGCAGTATTTT.